This T cell receptor beta chain was profiled in a study of neurological immune-mediated disorders. Study observations and caveats: HTLV-1-associated myelopathy led in TCR clonal expansion, while multiple sclerosis ranked lowest, below healthy controls.

The sorted libraries took approximately 1 million CD4+ or CD8+ T cells. One entry per CDR3 protein, called by TCRdb with MiXCR from the 5' RACE reads. The sample consists of 45,000 to 55,000 distinct CDR3 sequences, more than 5% of them appearing once. This CDR3 comprises 19 residues. J was trimmed by 1 base and V by 3 bases; bases with no gene match: 11. Ten or more counts support this clonotype. No antigen is known for it. This sequence originates from a woman aged 18-29 years with multiple sclerosis. The specimen sequenced was CD4+ T cells from blood. V is TRBV12-3 or TRBV12-4 and J is TRBJ1-5; TRBD1 agrees at 11 bases. The DNA of the CDR3 is TGTGCCAGCAGTTTTCGGGCGGACAGGGGGCCGTCAAGCAATCAGCCCCAGCATTTT. This sequence encodes CASSFRADRGPSSNQPQHF.